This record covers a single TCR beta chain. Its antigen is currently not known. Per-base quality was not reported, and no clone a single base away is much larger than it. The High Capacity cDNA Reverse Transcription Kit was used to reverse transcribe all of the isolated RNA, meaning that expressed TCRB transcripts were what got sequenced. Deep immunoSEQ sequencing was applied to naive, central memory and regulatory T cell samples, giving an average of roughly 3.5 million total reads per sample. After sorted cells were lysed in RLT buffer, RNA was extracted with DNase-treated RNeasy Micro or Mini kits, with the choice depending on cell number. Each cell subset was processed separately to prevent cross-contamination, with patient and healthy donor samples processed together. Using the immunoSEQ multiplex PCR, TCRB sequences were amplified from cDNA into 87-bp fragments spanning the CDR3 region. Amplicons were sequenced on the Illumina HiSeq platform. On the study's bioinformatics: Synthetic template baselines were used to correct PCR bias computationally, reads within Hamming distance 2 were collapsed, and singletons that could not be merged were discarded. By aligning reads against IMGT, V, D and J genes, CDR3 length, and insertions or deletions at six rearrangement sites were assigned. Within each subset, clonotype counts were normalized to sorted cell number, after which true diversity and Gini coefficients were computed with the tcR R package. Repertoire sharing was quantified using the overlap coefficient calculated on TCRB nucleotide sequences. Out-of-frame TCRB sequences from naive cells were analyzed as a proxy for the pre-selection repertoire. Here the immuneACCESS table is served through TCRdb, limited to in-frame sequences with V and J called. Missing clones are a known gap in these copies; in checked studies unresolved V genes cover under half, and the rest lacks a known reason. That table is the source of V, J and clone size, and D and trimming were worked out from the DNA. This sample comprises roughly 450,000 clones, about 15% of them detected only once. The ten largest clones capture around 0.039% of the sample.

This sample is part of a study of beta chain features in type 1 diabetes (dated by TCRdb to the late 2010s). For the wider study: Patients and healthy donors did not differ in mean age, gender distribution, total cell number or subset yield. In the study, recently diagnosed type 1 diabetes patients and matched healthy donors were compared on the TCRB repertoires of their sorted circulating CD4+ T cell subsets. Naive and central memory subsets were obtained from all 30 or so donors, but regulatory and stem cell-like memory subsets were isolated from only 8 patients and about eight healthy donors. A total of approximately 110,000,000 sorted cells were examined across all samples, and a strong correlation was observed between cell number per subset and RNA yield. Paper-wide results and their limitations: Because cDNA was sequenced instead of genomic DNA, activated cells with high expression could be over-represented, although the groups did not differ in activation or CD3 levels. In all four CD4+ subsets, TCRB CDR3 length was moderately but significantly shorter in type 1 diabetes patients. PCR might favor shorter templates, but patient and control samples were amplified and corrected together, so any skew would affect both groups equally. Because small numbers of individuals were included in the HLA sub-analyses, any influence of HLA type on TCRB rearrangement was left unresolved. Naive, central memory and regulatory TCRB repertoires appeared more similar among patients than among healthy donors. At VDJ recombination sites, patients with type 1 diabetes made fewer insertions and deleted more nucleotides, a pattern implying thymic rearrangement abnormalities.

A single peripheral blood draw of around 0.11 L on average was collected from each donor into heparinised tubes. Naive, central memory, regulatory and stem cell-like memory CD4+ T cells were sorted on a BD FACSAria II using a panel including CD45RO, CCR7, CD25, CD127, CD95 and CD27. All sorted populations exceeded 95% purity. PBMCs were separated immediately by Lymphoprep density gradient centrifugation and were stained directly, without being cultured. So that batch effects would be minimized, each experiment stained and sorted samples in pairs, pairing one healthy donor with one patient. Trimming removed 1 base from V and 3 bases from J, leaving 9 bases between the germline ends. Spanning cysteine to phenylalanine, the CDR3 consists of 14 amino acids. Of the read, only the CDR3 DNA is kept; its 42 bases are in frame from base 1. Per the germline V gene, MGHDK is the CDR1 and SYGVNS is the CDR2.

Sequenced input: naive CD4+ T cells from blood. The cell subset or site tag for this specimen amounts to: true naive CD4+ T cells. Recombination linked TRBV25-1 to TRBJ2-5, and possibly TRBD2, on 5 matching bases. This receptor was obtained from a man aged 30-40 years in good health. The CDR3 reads CASSEFMREETQYF. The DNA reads TGTGCCAGCAGTGAATTCATGCGGGAAGAGACCCAGTACTTC.